The 3 T cell receptor beta chains below were found in one sample sequenced in a study of CD8 T cells in Susac syndrome (dated by TCRdb to the late 2010s). Library method: the immunoSEQ multiplex PCR assay. RNA was extracted with the RNeasy kit and about 0.5 to 1 ug was reverse transcribed using random hexamers. TCRdb itself trimmed the public reads at Q25 with fastp, ran MiXCR and retained productive beta chains. Each entry merges the rows of one CDR3 protein and shows their most common DNA and genes. This sample is represented by about 130,000 distinct CDR3 sequences; approximately 95% of them were singletons. The top ten clonotypes cover roughly 0.2% of the sample. Sequenced material: CD8+ T cells from PBMCs. Source of these receptors: a human donor with Susac syndrome.

The rearrangement uses TRBV6-4 and TRBJ1-5; D remains ambiguous. This CDR3 contains 13 residues. Trimming took 4 bases from V and 2 from J, leaving 6 bases between them. CDR1 and CDR2 from the germline V gene are MRHNA and SNTAGT. Here the CDR3 DNA reads TGTGCCAGCAGTGTCAACGGCAATCAGCCCCAGCATTTT. It translates to CASSVNGNQPQHF.

The rearrangement joins TRBV13 to TRBJ1-1; D gene unclear. V was trimmed by 8 bases and J by 1 base, leaving 8 bases between them. The CDR3 contains 12 residues. Looked up from germline, CDR1 is PRHDT and CDR2 is FYEKMQ (reference sequence). Here the CDR3 reads CASWVSNTEAFF. CDR3 bases: TGTGCCAGCTGGGTGTCGAACACTGAAGCTTTCTTT. The full variable domain, completed using reference TRBV13 and TRBJ1-1, is AAGVIQSPRHLIKEKRETATLKCYPIPRHDTVYWYQQGPGQDPQFLISFYEKMQSDKGSIPDRFSAQQFSDYHSELNMSSLELGDSALYFCASWVSNTEAFFGQGTRLTVV.

V usage is TRBV27 and J usage is TRBJ1-2; D is undetermined. The germline V gene has CDR1 MNHEY and CDR2 SMNVEV (reference sequence). Deletions cut 4 bases from V and 6 bases from J, with 6 bases between. The CDR3 is made up of 11 amino acids. DNA of the CDR3: TGTGCCAGCAGTTCCGGAAATGGCTACACCTTC. This sequence encodes CASSSGNGYTF.